This TCR beta chain originates from a study of tissue T cells after allogeneic stem cell transplantation. Study-level findings and limits: Shared clones across patients were few; motif clustering revealed tissue-specific shared signatures.

This clone was picked up a small number of times. The antigen is not known. Any gene name here is a mouse gene name. The observed sequence ends 1 residue before the CDR3 terminus, with the missing tail filled in from the germline J gene. Data came from immunoSEQ multiplex PCR; TCRdb stores just in-frame clones and leaves some out. The data show 5,500 to 8,000 clones, just under 50% seen once. Indicated time point: mouse harvest day 7 after allogeneic transplant. Mouse grafts combined 10^7 T-cell-depleted bone marrow cells with 10^6 splenic CD5+ T cells. This mouse GVHD model was MHC-mismatched B6 to BALB/c, profiled day 7 or 14. CDR1 LGHNA and CDR2 YSYQKL come from the germline V gene. V was trimmed by 6 bases and J by 4 bases, leaving 9 bases between them. This CDR3 contains 13 residues.

What was sequenced was lymph node tissue. The V call is TRBV2, the J call TRBJ1-4; no reliable D call. This clonotype was obtained from a female BALB/c mouse given C57BL/6 T cells with graft-versus-host disease after an allogeneic hematopoietic cell transplant. The sequenced part of the CDR3 DNA is TGTGCCAGCAGAGAGGGTCTCAACGAAAGATTATTT. It translates to CASREGLNERLF. The whole CDR3 protein is CASREGLNERLFF.